The sequence of this T cell receptor beta chain was determined in a study of long-term antiretroviral therapy in people with HIV (dated by TCRdb to 2022 to 2024). At the level of the whole study: The earliest samples were collected approximately a decade before the 2015 WHO recommendation for immediate ART, a period when ART was typically delayed until CD4 counts fell. A retrospective serial study tested whether changes in peripheral blood TRB repertoire composition and diversity were associated with ART initiation and durable HIV suppression. Among the approximately 30 participants with HIV, eleven were female. Test extractions of a monoclonal T-cell line alongside approximately 34 polyclonal samples showed no cross-contamination during QIAcube processing. A total of under 250 cryopreserved PBMC samples came from 30 or so adults with confirmed HIV infection and were collected serially over a mean of approximately six years (range 1-12). Broader findings and caveats from the paper: Compared with controls, HIV repertoires had narrower CDR3 length ranges, and the network structure pointed to an antigen-experienced repertoire that shifted only slightly toward naive after ART. Because PBMC availability was limited, only the TCR beta chain was sequenced, with no alpha chain pairing. Expanded TRB clones identified before ART initiation dominated the repertoire at all time points, although this dominance fluctuated and declined in many PLHIV after ART. The samples span the years 2004 to 2017, and the ART regimens used may be less effective than current regimens. No data were available on ART adherence, viral resistance or therapy changes, limiting inferences about post-ART repertoire changes. Unsorted PBMC were profiled instead of sorted CD4+ and CD8+ T cells because pre-ART samples had limited cell numbers. Starting ART was linked to a significant rise in TRB diversity, yet even with long-term ART the diversity remained significantly lower than in transplant donor controls.

Note on this clone: Its antigen is currently not known. No base-level quality is on record; no much larger clone is a single base apart.

To be included, a participant needed at least one PBMC sample from before ART initiation plus at least two post-ART samples. Treatment was received in the United States of America by all participants with HIV. Before DNA extraction, cryopreserved samples of roughly 0.9-11 million PBMC were thawed and then washed. At the time of the earliest PBMC sample, participants with HIV were aged between roughly 23 and 60 years. PBMC samples were contributed by each participant from 1-4 timepoints before ART initiation and 2-8 timepoints after ART initiation, with a median of 7 samples. Serial HIV viral load, CD4+ T-cell count, ART history and demographic data were obtained for every participant. Genomic DNA was extracted from unsorted PBMC with a Qiagen kit on a QIAcube, with processing performed in batches of 12 samples. At the junction V is shortened by 0 bases and J by 4 bases, with 13 bases in between. There are 16 amino acids in the CDR3, from cysteine to phenylalanine inclusive. The DNA shown is the 48-base CDR3, in frame from base 1. CDR1 and CDR2 were assigned from the germline V gene as KGHSH and LQKENI.

The immunoSEQ hsTCRB v3.0 assay was used at survey level resolution for TRB variable region sequencing. TRB sequencing targeted a depth of 40,000-50,000 T-cell genomes per sample. An Illumina MiSeq with a v3 150-cycle kit was used to sequence the pooled TRB libraries. The study's processing was this. Repertoire analysis was run in R within a reproducible Nextflow workflow that covered QC, data transformation and analysis. LymphoSeq2, an R package for AIRR-Seq data exploration, was used to implement custom analyses. Several samples that produced fewer than 5000 total TRB sequences were removed, so approximately 190 HIV repertoires were analyzed. Among the approximately 180 retained HIV repertoires, about 57 were collected before ART initiation and some 130 after ART initiation. Each repertoire was downsampled to 5000 TRB nucleotide sequences, and summary statistics were averaged across 100 downsampling iterations. TRB sequences were retained for analysis only if CDR3 regions of at least seven amino acids were present. A Shannon entropy-derived clonality score and the Gini coefficient were used to measure diversity. In repertoire networks, the top 5000 CDR3 amino acid sequences were linked whenever an edit distance of one separated two sequences. Antigen specificity groups and MHC restriction were predicted for TRB CDR3 amino acid sequences with GLIPH2. CDR3 amino acid sequences were matched against VDJdb and McPAS-TCR to flag known CMV, EBV, HIV or tissue antigen associations. Pre-ART, post-ART and control groups were compared with Wilcoxon signed-rank tests and Holm-Bonferroni correction. TCRdb carries this immuneACCESS record with in-frame sequences only. Its versions omit some clonotypes, under half of them owing to an unresolved V gene in the studies checked, with the rest unexplained. V, J and clone size reflect that table, while D and trimming were determined from the DNA. The sample table holds roughly 20,000 clones, of which around 89% were seen once. The ten largest clones add up to roughly 3.6% of the sample.

The sequence links TRBV18 to TRBJ1-5, with no D gene named confidently. Sequenced material: unsorted PBMCs, taken 2.3 years after starting antiretroviral therapy. This sequence was found in a man aged 55 to 70 with HIV. The CDR3 loop reads CASSPPTNRPNQPQHF. The nucleotides read TGTGCCAGCTCACCACCGACGAACAGACCAAATCAGCCCCAGCATTTT.